This TCR beta chain was recorded in a study of T cells in Graves' hyperthyroidism and ophthalmopathy. Amplification targeted TCR beta CDR3 regions from RNA transcripts. A first-round RT-PCR of the TCR CDR3 used the HTBI primer set. TCRdb called the multiplex PCR reads again in MiXCR, with one record for every CDR3 protein. Here the sample spans under 350,000 distinct CDR3 sequences, roughly a fifth being singletons. CDR3 length: 17 amino acids. In germline, CDR1 is SGHTA, CDR2 FQGNSA. The source of the PBMCs was approximately 9.5 ml of fresh peripheral blood. There are a few counts of this clonotype. Its antigen is currently unknown. The germline gene is not matched at one end of the junction; a read error may be the cause. Overall study findings and caveats: Expanded thyroid clonotypes (above 0.001) were mostly also found in blood. Stable hyperthyroidism was separated from ophthalmopathy by a model based on 13 V-J features.

Sequences were obtained from blood. This chain connects TRBV7-2 to TRBJ2-2, with 8 positions matching TRBD2. The source of this sequence is a woman aged 45-60 years with Graves' hyperthyroidism. The CDR3 spells CASSSPRISGAAGDLFF. The DNA of the CDR3 is TGTGCCAGCAGCTCCCCCCGGATTAGCGGGGCGGCCGGGGATCTGTTTTTT.